Listed here are 5 T cell receptor beta chains from one sample, sequenced in a study of cytomegalovirus exposure and HLA in healthy donors. PCR involved 60 Vbeta and 13 Jbeta primers. The table came from immunoSEQ multiplex PCR; TCRdb's copy has only in-frame clones and leaves some out. Of approximately 110,000 clones listed, about 74% are singletons. Source material: PBMCs. The receptors were sampled from a woman in her 50s in good health and CMV-seropositive.

As DNA, the CDR3 is TGTGCCAGCAGCCTAACAGGGTCGGGGGAAAAACTGTTTTTT. Translated: CASSLTGSGEKLFF. This rearrangement joins TRBV5-4 to TRBJ1-4; the D gene is possibly TRBD1 (6 bases). CDR3 length: 14 residues. Trimming shortened V by 4 bases and J by 8 bases, and 15 bases separated the two germline ends. Per germline, CDR1 SGHNT and CDR2 YYREEE (reference sequence).

The rearrangement links TRBV19 to TRBJ2-1; no clear D. CDR3 length: 13 residues. V was trimmed by 5 bases and J by 3 bases, leaving 8 bases between them. Looked up from germline, CDR1 is LNHDA and CDR2 is SQIVND (reference sequence). CDR3 protein: CASSPHGYNEQFF. CDR3 nucleotide sequence: TGTGCCAGTAGTCCCCACGGCTACAATGAGCAGTTCTTC. Combining the CDR3 with reference TRBV19 and TRBJ2-1 gives the whole variable domain DGGITQSPKYLFRKEGQNVTLSCEQNLNHDAMYWYRQDPGQGLRLIYYSQIVNDFQKGDIAEGYSVSREKKESFPLTVTSAQKNPTAFYLCASSPHGYNEQFFGPGTRLTVL.

This clone was observed a handful of times. The chain couples TRBV5-6 to TRBJ1-1; D perhaps matches TRBD1 (6 bases). The CDR3 extends over 15 amino acids. Germline V CDR1 and CDR2: SGHDT, YYEEEE. The V end lost 3 bases, the J end lost 0 bases, and 12 bases lay between the germline ends. The CDR3 nucleotides read TGTGCCAGCAGCTCGCCGACAGGATTGAACACTGAAGCTTTCTTT. Its translation: CASSSPTGLNTEAFF. Full variable domain (rest looked up from reference TRBV5-6 and TRBJ1-1): DAGVTQSPTHLIKTRGQQVTLRCSPKSGHDTVSWYQQALGQGPQFIFQYYEEEERQRGNFPDRFSGHQFPNYSSELNVNALLLGDSALYLCASSSPTGLNTEAFFGQGTRLTVV.

The CDR3 loop reads CASSVAIGTGSYGYTF. The CDR3 bases are TGTGCCAGCAGCGTAGCTATAGGTACAGGGAGCTATGGCTACACCTTC. The chain uses TRBV9 and TRBJ1-2; D may be TRBD1 (6 bases). The CDR3 extends over 16 amino acids. The V gene's germline CDR1 is SGDLS and CDR2 YYNGEE. Trimming took off 0 bases at V and 4 bases at J, with 16 bases between the two ends.

This clone showed up just a few times. J is TRBJ1-3 and V is TRBV7-2, with D possibly matching TRBD1 (6 bases). Germline CDR1 SGHTA, CDR2 FQGNSA. V was pared by 3 bases and J by 1 base, with 10 bases between. This CDR3 has 15 amino acids. The CDR3: CASSFTGQSGNTIYF. The CDR3 DNA is TGTGCCAGCAGCTTCACCGGACAGTCTGGAAACACCATATATTTT.